The 3 T cell receptor beta chains below come from one sample, sequenced in a study of blood T cell repertoires in COVID-19. The protocol was immunoSEQ multiplex PCR, while the TCRdb copy is restricted to in-frame clones and leaves out a portion. The table has 150,000 or so clones, about 80% seen once. The specimen was peripheral blood. These receptors were obtained from a man aged 55 to 70 with acute or convalescent COVID-19.

CDR3 coding DNA: TGTGCCAGCAGCTTCGACAGGCTCAACACTGAAGCTTTCTTT. Translated, it gives CASSFDRLNTEAFF. The rearrangement joins TRBV7-2 to TRBJ1-1; D perhaps matches TRBD1 (6 bases). The CDR3 is 14 residues long. Germline V gene sequence: CDR1 SGHTA, CDR2 FQGNSA. Trimming stripped 3 bases from V and 2 bases from J, with 10 bases between.

Here the CDR3 reads CASSLGVSGIGHTDTQYF. In nucleotides, the CDR3 is TGTGCCAGCAGCTTAGGTGTTAGCGGGATTGGACACACAGATACGCAGTATTTT. The V gene is TRBV11-3, the J gene TRBJ2-3, with 8 nucleotides matching TRBD2. The length of the CDR3 is 18 residues. Per the germline V gene, CDR1 is SGHNT and CDR2 is YENEEA. V trimming: 1 base; J trimming: 2 bases; junction bases outside the gene matches: 11.

This chain connects TRBV18 to TRBJ1-2, with a possible D match to TRBD1 (5 bases). Germline values: CDR1 KGHSH, CDR2 LQKENI. The V gene lost 3 bases and the J gene lost 7 bases, with 15 bases spanning the gap. The CDR3 contains 14 residues. CDR3 region: CASSPSRAGSGYTF. The CDR3 coding sequence is TGTGCCAGCTCACCGTCCAGGGCGGGGTCTGGCTACACCTTC.